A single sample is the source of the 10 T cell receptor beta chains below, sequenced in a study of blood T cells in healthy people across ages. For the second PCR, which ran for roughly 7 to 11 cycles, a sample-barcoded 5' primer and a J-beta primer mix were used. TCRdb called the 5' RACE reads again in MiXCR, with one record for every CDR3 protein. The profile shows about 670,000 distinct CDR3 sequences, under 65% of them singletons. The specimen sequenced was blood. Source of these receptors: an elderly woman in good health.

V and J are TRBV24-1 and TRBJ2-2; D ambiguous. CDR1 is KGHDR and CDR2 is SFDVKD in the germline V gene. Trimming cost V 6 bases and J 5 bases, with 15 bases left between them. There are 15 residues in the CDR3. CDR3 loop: CATSTSEGLTGELFF. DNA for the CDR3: TGTGCCACCAGTACATCCGAAGGGTTGACCGGGGAGCTGTTTTTT.

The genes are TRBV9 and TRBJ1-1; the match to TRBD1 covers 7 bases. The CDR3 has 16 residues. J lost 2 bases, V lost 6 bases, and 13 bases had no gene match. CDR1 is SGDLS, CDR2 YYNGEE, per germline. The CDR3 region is CASNRPQQGVNTEAFF. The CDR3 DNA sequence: TGTGCCAGCAACAGACCCCAGCAGGGGGTTAACACTGAAGCTTTCTTT.

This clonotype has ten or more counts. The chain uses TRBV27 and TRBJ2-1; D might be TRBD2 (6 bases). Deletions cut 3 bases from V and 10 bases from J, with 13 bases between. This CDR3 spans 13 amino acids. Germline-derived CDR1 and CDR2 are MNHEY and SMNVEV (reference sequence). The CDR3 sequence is CASSLTRGGEQFF. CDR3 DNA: TGTGCCAGCAGTTTGACGCGTGGGGGGGAGCAGTTCTTC.

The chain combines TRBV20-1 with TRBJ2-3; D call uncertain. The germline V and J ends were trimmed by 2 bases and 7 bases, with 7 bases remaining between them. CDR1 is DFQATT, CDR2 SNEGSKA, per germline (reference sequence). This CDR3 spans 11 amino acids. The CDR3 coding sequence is TGCAGTGCTAGATCCCAGAATACGCAGTATTTT. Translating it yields CSARSQNTQYF.

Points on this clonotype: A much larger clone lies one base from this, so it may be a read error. CDR3 DNA: TGTGCCGGCAGCTCAAACTCCCGCTACGAGCAGTACTTC. It encodes CAGSSNSRYEQYF. This chain connects TRBV3-1 to TRBJ2-7; no definite D call. Germline V gene lookup returns CDR1 LGHDT and CDR2 YNNKEL (reference sequence). The CDR3 length is 13 residues.

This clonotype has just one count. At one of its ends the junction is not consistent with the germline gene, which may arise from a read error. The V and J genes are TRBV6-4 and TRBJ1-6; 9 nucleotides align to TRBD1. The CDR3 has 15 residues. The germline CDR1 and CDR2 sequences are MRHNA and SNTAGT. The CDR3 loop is CAGSPRTGENSPLHF. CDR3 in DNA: TGTGCCGGCAGCCCCCGGACAGGGGAAAATTCACCCCTCCACTTT.

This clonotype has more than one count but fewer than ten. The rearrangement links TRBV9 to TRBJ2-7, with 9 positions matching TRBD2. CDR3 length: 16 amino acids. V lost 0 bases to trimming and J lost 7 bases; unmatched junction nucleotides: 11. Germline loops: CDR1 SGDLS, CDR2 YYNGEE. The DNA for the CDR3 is TGTGCCAGCAGCGTAGGGGGACTAGCCGCCTACAATGAGCAGTACTTC. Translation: CASSVGGLAAYNEQYF.

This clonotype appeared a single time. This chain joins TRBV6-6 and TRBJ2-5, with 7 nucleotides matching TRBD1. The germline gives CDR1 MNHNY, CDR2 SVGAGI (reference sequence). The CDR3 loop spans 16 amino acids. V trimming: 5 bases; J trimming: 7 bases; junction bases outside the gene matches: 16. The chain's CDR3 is CASSPLRQGISGTQYF. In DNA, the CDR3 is TGTGCCAGCAGTCCCCTCCGACAGGGAATTTCTGGGACCCAGTACTTC.

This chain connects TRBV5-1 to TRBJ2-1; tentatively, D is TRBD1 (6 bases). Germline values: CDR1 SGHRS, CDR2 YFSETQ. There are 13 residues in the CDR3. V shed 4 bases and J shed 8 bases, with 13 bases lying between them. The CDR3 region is CASSGIPGDEQFF. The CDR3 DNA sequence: TGCGCCAGCAGCGGGATCCCAGGGGATGAGCAGTTCTTC.

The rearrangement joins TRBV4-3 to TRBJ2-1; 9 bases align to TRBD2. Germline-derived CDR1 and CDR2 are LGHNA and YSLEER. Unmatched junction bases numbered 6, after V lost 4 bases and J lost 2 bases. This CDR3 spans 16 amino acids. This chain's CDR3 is CASSLSTSGPYNEQFF. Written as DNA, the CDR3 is TGCGCCAGCAGCCTTTCGACTAGCGGACCCTACAATGAGCAGTTCTTC.